This is a list of T cell receptor beta chains from one sample in a study of blood T cell repertoires in COVID-19. Only in-frame clones appear in the TCRdb table, and some are missing; sequencing was by immunoSEQ multiplex PCR. The profile covers more than 20,000 clones, with just over 85% appearing a single time and about 17% taken by the ten largest. Sequences were obtained from peripheral blood. These receptors came from a man in his 70s with acute or convalescent COVID-19. Both conserved end residues are part of each CDR3.

j_call v_call cdr3_aa
TRBJ2-2 TRBV29-1 CSVGLVTGKAGELFF
TRBJ1-3 TRBV21-1 CASIPRQTGNTIYF
TRBJ1-5 TRBV19 CASSINGEENQPQHF
TRBJ1-6 TRBV18 CASSPNIRQGKNSPLHF
TRBJ2-7 TRBV5-4 CASSLGGDRGYEQYF
TRBJ1-2 TRBV2 CASSELGQGPGYTF
TRBJ2-1 TRBV18 CASSTRYSGRSYNEQFF
TRBJ1-1 TRBV2 CASSPTGSEAFF
TRBJ2-5 TRBV10-3 CAISESSWGVETQYF
TRBJ2-3 TRBV27 CASSTREGADTQYF
TRBJ1-2 TRBV7-9 CASSLGPGGPNYGYTF
TRBJ2-7 TRBV27 CASSASGISYEQYF
TRBJ2-6 TRBV6-2/TRBV6-3 CASSRNDRAGANVLTF
TRBJ2-3 TRBV5-6 CASSLGHNTDTQYF
TRBJ2-2 TRBV7-7 CASSRDRGAGELFF
TRBJ2-5 TRBV18 CASSPADETQYF